Detailed here is one T cell receptor beta chain. This entry is derived from a study of blood T cell repertoires in COVID-19. On the study more broadly: Acute and convalescent COVID-19 samples came from the United States, Italy and Spain. Sample material is recorded as cDNA or gDNA derived from T cells, B-cell-depleted T cells, or PBMCs.

There are 13 residues in the CDR3. V lost 6 bases and J lost 0, with 11 bases in between. The germline gives CDR1 SQVTM, CDR2 ANQGSEA. Seattle enrolled patients during active infection and tracked them longitudinally. Per the study methods: From reference gene primer amplification, estimates of nucleated cell counts were derived. Clones were sequenced by immunoSEQ multiplex PCR, and TCRdb holds only the in-frame ones, with some missing. V, J and clone size were drawn from that table, and D and trimming were deduced from the DNA. Altogether about 370,000 clones are present, approximately 87% being singletons, with the ten largest covering roughly a tenth.

Sequenced: peripheral blood. This receptor was taken from a woman in her twenties or thirties with COVID-19, enrolled during active disease. The gene calls are TRBV29-1 and TRBJ1-1; D call uncertain. In nucleotides, the CDR3 is TGCAGCGTCGCCGAACAGTTGAACACTGAAGCTTTCTTT. It specifies CSVAEQLNTEAFF.